The rows below give T cell receptor beta chains drawn from one sample of a study of blood T cell repertoires in COVID-19. Data came from immunoSEQ multiplex PCR; TCRdb stores just in-frame clones and leaves some out. The sample holds 450,000 to 500,000 clones, approximately 90% seen once. Sequencing was done on a sample of PBMCs or T cells enriched from blood (not recorded which). The receptors stem from a woman aged 60-75 years who had recovered from COVID-19. The CDR3 runs from the conserved cysteine through the conserved F or W. The order of the fields is J gene, clone size, D gene, V gene, CDR3 DNA, CDR3 protein. D genes are given only for firm matches. Rows may omit the clone size; those that give it use once, few, many or a size class.

j_call: TRBJ2-3
clone_size: NA
d_call: TRBD1
v_call: TRBV7-6
cdr3_nt: TGTGCCAGCAGCTACCGGACAGGGAGCACAGATACGCAGTATTTT
cdr3_aa: CASSYRTGSTDTQYF

j_call: TRBJ2-7
clone_size: NA
d_call: NA
v_call: TRBV19
cdr3_nt: TGTGCCAGTAGTATTAGCGATGGAGCTTACGAGCAGTACTTC
cdr3_aa: CASSISDGAYEQYF

j_call: TRBJ2-3
clone_size: NA
d_call: NA
v_call: TRBV28
cdr3_nt: TGTGCCAGCAGTTTGGGGGGAGCTGACACAGATACGCAGTATTTT
cdr3_aa: CASSLGGADTDTQYF

j_call: TRBJ2-7
clone_size: NA
d_call: TRBD1
v_call: TRBV5-4
cdr3_nt: TGTGCCAGCAGCATTTGGACAGGGACCCTCGAGCAGTACTTC
cdr3_aa: CASSIWTGTLEQYF

j_call: TRBJ1-1
clone_size: few
d_call: NA
v_call: TRBV5-5
cdr3_nt: TGTGCCAGCAGCTCCCAAGTGGGAGTCACTGAAGCTTTCTTT
cdr3_aa: CASSSQVGVTEAFF

j_call: TRBJ1-1
clone_size: NA
d_call: NA
v_call: TRBV27
cdr3_nt: TGTGCCAGCAGTTTTTCGGCTGGTACAGGGCGAGGTGAAGCTTTCTTT
cdr3_aa: CASSFSAGTGRGEAFF

j_call: TRBJ1-1
clone_size: NA
d_call: NA
v_call: TRBV5-6
cdr3_nt: TGTGCCAGCAGCCGGACTGACACTGAAGCTTTCTTT
cdr3_aa: CASSRTDTEAFF

j_call: TRBJ1-6
clone_size: NA
d_call: NA
v_call: TRBV18
cdr3_nt: TGTGCCAGCTCCCAGCGGGACTCACCCCTCCACTTT
cdr3_aa: CASSQRDSPLHF

j_call: TRBJ1-4
clone_size: NA
d_call: TRBD1
v_call: TRBV11-3
cdr3_nt: TGTGCCAGCAGCTCAGGCGGTTGGGACAGACTAAATGAAAAACTGTTTTTT
cdr3_aa: CASSSGGWDRLNEKLFF

j_call: TRBJ2-2
clone_size: NA
d_call: TRBD1
v_call: TRBV12-5
cdr3_nt: TGTGCTAGTGGTTTGACGCAAGATGGGACAGCGAACACCGGGGAGCTGTTTTTT
cdr3_aa: CASGLTQDGTANTGELFF

j_call: TRBJ2-2
clone_size: NA
d_call: NA
v_call: TRBV10-3
cdr3_nt: TGTGCCATCAGCCCCCCACAGGGCCGGGACACCGGGGAGCTGTTTTTT
cdr3_aa: CAISPPQGRDTGELFF

j_call: TRBJ1-1
clone_size: NA
d_call: NA
v_call: TRBV12-5
cdr3_nt: TGTGCTAGTGGTTTGGGGAGGGGTCGTTTCACTGAAGCTTTCTTT
cdr3_aa: CASGLGRGRFTEAFF

j_call: TRBJ1-2
clone_size: NA
d_call: NA
v_call: TRBV6-5
cdr3_nt: TGTGCCAGCAGCCGCGGAGGGCCTGGCTACACCTTC
cdr3_aa: CASSRGGPGYTF

j_call: TRBJ1-3
clone_size: NA
d_call: TRBD1
v_call: TRBV2
cdr3_nt: TGTGCCAGCAGAGCGTCTTCAGGGGGGTCTGGAAACACCATATATTTT
cdr3_aa: CASRASSGGSGNTIYF

j_call: TRBJ1-3
clone_size: NA
d_call: NA
v_call: TRBV7-9
cdr3_nt: TGTGCCAGCAGCTTGTACTCTGGAAACACCATATATTTT
cdr3_aa: CASSLYSGNTIYF

j_call: TRBJ1-3
clone_size: NA
d_call: NA
v_call: TRBV7-9
cdr3_nt: TGTGCCAGCAGCCTCGGAGGTGGGAGAAACACCATATATTTT
cdr3_aa: CASSLGGGRNTIYF

j_call: TRBJ2-2
clone_size: NA
d_call: TRBD2
v_call: TRBV19
cdr3_nt: TGTGCCAGTATTCGTCTAGCGGGGGGAAAGGGAATCGGGGAGCTGTTTTTT
cdr3_aa: CASIRLAGGKGIGELFF

j_call: TRBJ2-3
clone_size: once
d_call: NA
v_call: TRBV11-2
cdr3_nt: TGTGCCAGCAGGACTAGCACAGATACGCAGTATTTT
cdr3_aa: CASRTSTDTQYF

j_call: TRBJ2-1
clone_size: NA
d_call: TRBD1
v_call: TRBV29-1
cdr3_nt: TGCAGCGCTGGACGCGGGACAGGGGGGAATGAGCAGTTCTTC
cdr3_aa: CSAGRGTGGNEQFF